This TCR beta chain stems from a study of blood T cell repertoires in COVID-19. Only in-frame clones appear in the TCRdb table, and some are missing; sequencing was by immunoSEQ multiplex PCR. The sample has 110,000 or so clones, 80% to 90% seen once. V lost 4 bases to trimming and J lost 3 bases, with 15 bases between them. The CDR3 loop spans 16 amino acids. Germline V gene data show CDR1 as MGHRA and CDR2 as YSYEKL. The specimen was peripheral blood. The rearrangement links TRBV4-1 to TRBJ1-4; D possibly corresponds to TRBD1 (5 bases). This TCR was recovered from a man aged 40-50 years with acute or convalescent COVID-19. The CDR3 region has the DNA TGCGCCAGCAGCCTCCCCCAGCGGGGGTCTAATGAAAAACTGTTTTTT. Translating gives CASSLPQRGSNEKLFF.